These T cell receptor beta chains were read from a single sample in a study of blood T cell repertoires in COVID-19. The repertoire was sequenced with immunoSEQ multiplex PCR; TCRdb's copy has only in-frame clones and lacks some. The data hold 100,000 to 150,000 clones, with around 74% observed a single time. Material for sequencing was peripheral blood. The receptors were sampled from a man between 60 and 75 years old with acute or convalescent COVID-19. Each CDR3 is given with its conserved first and last residue. The order of the fields is CDR3 DNA, CDR3 protein, V gene, J gene, D gene, clone size. A D gene is named only where the DNA matches it firmly. Only part of the rows carry a size: once, few, many, or a class if the clone is expanded.

DNA: TGTGCCAGCTCACTCACCAAAGGACAGGGAGAAGCTTTCTTT
CDR3: CASSLTKGQGEAFF
V: TRBV18
J: TRBJ1-1
D: TRBD1
size: -

DNA: TGTGCCAGCACTTCAACAGGGGGTCAGCCCCAGCATTTT
CDR3: CASTSTGGQPQHF
V: TRBV12-3/TRBV12-4
J: TRBJ1-5
D: TRBD1
size: -

DNA: TGTGCCAGCAGTTACTCGGAGTACTATGGCTACACCTTC
CDR3: CASSYSEYYGYTF
V: TRBV6-6
J: TRBJ1-2
D: -
size: -

DNA: TGTGCCAGCAGCCGGGCCGGGACAGGGGTTGATGGCGCAGATACGCAGTATTTT
CDR3: CASSRAGTGVDGADTQYF
V: TRBV7-3
J: TRBJ2-3
D: TRBD1
size: -

DNA: TGTGCCAGCAGCTTAGGGGCCTACGACTATGGCTACACCTTC
CDR3: CASSLGAYDYGYTF
V: TRBV7-2
J: TRBJ1-2
D: -
size: -

DNA: TGTGCCAGCAGGCCTAGACAGGCTCCCTACAATGAGCAGTTCTTC
CDR3: CASRPRQAPYNEQFF
V: TRBV2
J: TRBJ2-1
D: -
size: -

DNA: TGTGCCACCAGTGCCGACAGGAGCCGGTACAATGAGCAGTTCTTC
CDR3: CATSADRSRYNEQFF
V: TRBV24-1
J: TRBJ2-1
D: -
size: -

DNA: TGTGCCAGCAGAGACACGAACACTGAAGCTTTCTTT
CDR3: CASRDTNTEAFF
V: TRBV27
J: TRBJ1-1
D: -
size: -

DNA: TGTGCCAGCAGTGAGACGACAGGGTACCGTGCTTTCTTT
CDR3: CASSETTGYRAFF
V: TRBV6-1
J: TRBJ1-1
D: TRBD1
size: -

DNA: TGTGCCAGCAGCAAAGCGGAGGGGATGAACACTGAAGCTTTCTTT
CDR3: CASSKAEGMNTEAFF
V: TRBV21-1
J: TRBJ1-1
D: -
size: -

DNA: TGTGCCAGCAGCCAAATTAGCAACACTGAAGCTTTCTTT
CDR3: CASSQISNTEAFF
V: TRBV14
J: TRBJ1-1
D: -
size: -

DNA: TGTGCCAGCAGGTTAGCGGGGTCGGCGACCCAGTACTTC
CDR3: CASRLAGSATQYF
V: TRBV5-4
J: TRBJ2-5
D: TRBD2
size: -

DNA: TGTGCCAGCAGCCCCGGGACAAACACCGGGGAGCTGTTTTTT
CDR3: CASSPGTNTGELFF
V: TRBV7-8
J: TRBJ2-2
D: -
size: -

DNA: TGTGCCAGCTCACCAGACAGGGTCAATCAGCCCCAGCATTTT
CDR3: CASSPDRVNQPQHF
V: TRBV18
J: TRBJ1-5
D: TRBD1
size: -

DNA: TGCGCCAGCAGCCAAGATCTGGCAGGGAAAGAAAAACTGTTTTTT
CDR3: CASSQDLAGKEKLFF
V: TRBV4-1
J: TRBJ1-4
D: -
size: -

DNA: TGTGCCTGTTCCGGGACAGCGAATAATTCACCCCTCCACTTT
CDR3: CACSGTANNSPLHF
V: TRBV6-6
J: TRBJ1-6
D: TRBD1
size: -

DNA: TGCACCAGCAGCCATGGGGTTAGAGGGAGACTATTTAGCTCCTACGAGCAGTACTTC
CDR3: CTSSHGVRGRLFSSYEQYF
V: TRBV1
J: TRBJ2-7
D: -
size: -

DNA: TGTGCCAGCAGCTTGCGGGGTTACAATGAGCAGTTCTTC
CDR3: CASSLRGYNEQFF
V: TRBV7-2
J: TRBJ2-1
D: -
size: -

DNA: TGTGCCAGCAGTAGTCAGGGGGCGGCAGATACGCAGTATTTT
CDR3: CASSSQGAADTQYF
V: TRBV6-4
J: TRBJ2-3
D: TRBD1
size: once

DNA: TGCGCCAGCAGCGCACCGGGACGGGAGTACGAGCAGTACTTC
CDR3: CASSAPGREYEQYF
V: TRBV10-1
J: TRBJ2-7
D: -
size: -

DNA: TGTGCCAGCAGCTTTCACGGCAGGGGGACTGAAGCTTTCTTT
CDR3: CASSFHGRGTEAFF
V: TRBV13
J: TRBJ1-1
D: TRBD1
size: few

DNA: TGTGCCAGCAGCCCCTCCGGGACAGGGTATGGCTACACCTTC
CDR3: CASSPSGTGYGYTF
V: TRBV6-6
J: TRBJ1-2
D: TRBD1
size: -

DNA: TGTGCCAGCGTTGTGGGAGAGAACACCGGGGAGCTGTTTTTT
CDR3: CASVVGENTGELFF
V: TRBV2
J: TRBJ2-2
D: -
size: -

DNA: TGTGCCAGCAGCCAAGGACAGGGGGCCAACGAGCAGTACTTC
CDR3: CASSQGQGANEQYF
V: TRBV5-4
J: TRBJ2-7
D: TRBD1
size: -

DNA: TGTGCCAGCTCACCACGGGGGGAGGCACTAGACCCCTCCAAAACCTACGAGCAGTACTTC
CDR3: CASSPRGEALDPSKTYEQYF
V: TRBV18
J: TRBJ2-7
D: -
size: -

DNA: TGTGCCGCACAGGGGGCTGGGCACGAGCAGTACTTC
CDR3: CAAQGAGHEQYF
V: TRBV10-3
J: TRBJ2-7
D: TRBD1
size: -